In its sample, the clone carrying this T cell receptor beta chain was seen a few times. Antigen specificity is unknown. MiXCR, applied by TCRdb to the reads, yields one record per CDR3 protein. The sample yields tens of thousands of distinct CDR3 sequences, roughly 25% seen once. This sample was taken from a study of T cell repertoires in cytomegalovirus infection. Study details: Public signatures in TCR beta pointed to CMV infection and matching HLA type.

CDR3 length equals 14 residues. The V end was cut by 1 base, the J end by 3 bases, with 7 bases between. Germline V gives CDR1 SEHNR, CDR2 FQNEAQ (reference sequence). The source material was CD8+ T cells from cultured PBMCs, sampled from culture after CMV antigen stimulation. This rearrangement joins TRBV7-9 to TRBJ1-5; D gene uncertain. This sequence was found in a human donor in good health (CMV status not recorded). Some clones in this sample may be carry-over from other donors' samples. The CDR3 here is CASSLVGNNQPQHF. The CDR3 DNA is TGTGCCAGCAGCTTAGTCGGGAACAATCAGCCCCAGCATTTT. The variable domain in full, completed from reference TRBV7-9 and TRBJ1-5, reads DTGVSQNPRHKITKRGQNVTFRCDPISEHNRLYWYRQTLGQGPEFLTYFQNEAQLEKSRLLSDRFSAERPKGSFSTLEIQRTEQGDSAMYLCASSLVGNNQPQHFGDGTRLSIL.